These 14 T cell receptor beta chains were all obtained from the same sample, sequenced in a study of T cells after yellow fever vaccination. MiXCR was run by TCRdb on the 5' RACE reads, yielding one entry per CDR3 protein. The sample contains under 55,000 distinct CDR3 sequences, almost 7% of which appear only once. The sequences come from CD8+ T cells not binding an NS4B(214-222) dextramer, sorted from PBMCs, collected 45 days after the yellow fever booster vaccination. The receptors originated from a man aged 25-45 years who received the YFV17D yellow fever vaccine.

This clonotype was found many times. The V and J genes are TRBV23-1 and TRBJ2-7, with TRBD2 as a possible D gene (6 bases). TRBV23-1 qualifies as an ORF whose function is uncertain. This CDR3 is 14 amino acids long. Trimming shortened V by 11 bases and J by 3 bases, and 20 bases separated the two germline ends. Here the CDR3 DNA reads TGCGCCCTCCACGCCCGGGGGTACTACTACGAGCAGTACTTC. It yields the protein CALHARGYYYEQYF.

This clonotype was counted ten times or more. This rearrangement joins TRBV29-1 to TRBJ2-3, with D perhaps TRBD1 or TRBD2 (5 bases each). CDR3 size: 16 residues. Germline values: CDR1 SQVTM, CDR2 ANQGSEA. Trimming shortened V by 1 base and J by 2 bases, and 16 bases separated the two germline ends. CDR3 sequence (DNA): TGCAGCGTTGAAGGAGGGGCGTCGGGATTCACAGATACGCAGTATTTT. Translated: CSVEGGASGFTDTQYF.

This clonotype was counted at least ten times. This chain connects TRBV4-3 to TRBJ2-7, with TRBD2 identical over 8 bases. The germline V gene has CDR1 LGHNA and CDR2 YSLEER. The trim removed 4 bases at V and 2 bases at J, leaving 7 bases unmatched. This CDR3 contains 15 residues. The CDR3 protein is CASSPNPGGPYEQYF. CDR3 bases: TGCGCCAGCAGCCCAAACCCGGGAGGGCCCTACGAGCAGTACTTC.

The chain is built from TRBV10-3 and TRBJ2-6; 8 bases map to TRBD2. Germline CDR1 ENHRY, CDR2 SYGVKD. The CDR3 runs to 16 residues. Unmatched junction bases numbered 4, after V lost 4 bases and J lost 2 bases. This chain's CDR3 is CAISVSGGTGANVLTF. The CDR3 region has the DNA TGTGCCATCAGTGTTTCGGGAGGGACTGGGGCCAACGTCCTGACTTTC.

This clonotype was counted ten times or more. The V gene is TRBV29-1, the J gene TRBJ2-1, with 10 bases aligning to TRBD2. With 6 bases clipped from V and 4 bases from J, the junction kept 6 bases outside the gene matches. CDR3 length equals 14 residues. Germline values: CDR1 SQVTM, CDR2 ANQGSEA. In nucleotides, the CDR3 is TGCAGCGTGAACCTAGCGGGAGCTTACAATGAGCAGTTCTTC. This codes for CSVNLAGAYNEQFF.

At least ten counts were recorded for this clonotype. The CDR3 is CAWSTYGDQETQYF. For the CDR3, the DNA is TGTGCCTGGAGTACGTACGGGGATCAAGAGACCCAGTACTTC. J is TRBJ2-5 and V is TRBV30; maybe TRBD2 (5 bases). V lost 2 bases and J lost 2, with 12 bases in between. This CDR3 is built from 14 residues. From germline, CDR1 is GTSNPN and CDR2 SVGIG (reference sequence). The whole variable domain, filled in from reference TRBV30 and TRBJ2-5, reads SQTIHQWPATLVQPVGSPLSLECTVEGTSNPNLYWYRQAAGRGLQLLFYSVGIGQISSEVPQNLSASRPQDRQFILSSKKLLLSDSGFYLCAWSTYGDQETQYFGPGTRLLVL.

This clonotype was detected many times. This rearrangement joins TRBV20-1 to TRBJ2-1, with D maybe TRBD1 (5 bases). The CDR3 sequence is 11 residues long. The germline CDR1 and CDR2 sequences are DFQATT and SNEGSKA (reference sequence). Trimming pared 6 bases from V and 6 bases from J, leaving 9 bases between. The CDR3 loop reads CSAPTANEQFF. The DNA for the CDR3 is TGCAGTGCGCCGACAGCCAATGAGCAGTTCTTC.

This clonotype was seen at least ten times. This chain connects TRBV7-8 to TRBJ2-5; no clear D. This CDR3 is built from 11 residues. Germline V CDR1 and CDR2: SGHVS, FQNEAQ. Deletions cut 7 bases from V and 7 bases from J, with 10 bases between. This CDR3 reads CASTPDGTQYF. The CDR3 nucleotides read TGTGCCAGCACCCCGGACGGGACCCAGTACTTC.

This clonotype appeared many times. The genes are TRBV12-3 or TRBV12-4 and TRBJ2-7, with 7 bases aligning to TRBD1. CDR3 length: 16 residues. J was trimmed by 5 bases and V by 3 bases; bases with no gene match: 13. CDR3 loop: CASSFGTVTPVDEQYF. In nucleotides, the CDR3 is TGTGCCAGCAGTTTTGGGACAGTGACACCCGTCGACGAGCAGTACTTC.

This clonotype was observed a few times. V usage is TRBV12-3 or TRBV12-4 and J usage is TRBJ2-5; 9 bases agree with TRBD2. This CDR3 has 14 residues. J was trimmed by 1 base and V by 8 bases; bases with no gene match: 5. For the CDR3, the DNA is TGTGCCAGCGGAGCGGGAGGACTCCAAGAGACCCAGTACTTC. Amino acids: CASGAGGLQETQYF.

This clonotype was observed many times. This chain uses TRBV29-1 with TRBJ2-7; TRBD1 is a possible D gene (6 bases). Germline loops: CDR1 SQVTM, CDR2 ANQGSEA. Between the trimmed V and J ends, which lost 0 bases and 2 bases, there was a span of 11 bases. The CDR3 loop spans 14 amino acids. The DNA of the CDR3 is TGCAGCGTTGAAGAAGTACAGGGACCCTACGAGCAGTACTTC. Translating it yields CSVEEVQGPYEQYF.

This clonotype was picked up many times. The CDR3 bases are TGCGCCAGCAGCTTGGAAGGGGTCTACGAGCAGTACTTC. This sequence encodes CASSLEGVYEQYF. The V gene is TRBV5-1, the J gene TRBJ2-7, with D perhaps matching TRBD1 (5 bases). The V end lost 0 bases, the J end lost 3 bases, and 7 bases lay between the germline ends. The CDR3 has 13 residues. Germline loops: CDR1 SGHRS, CDR2 YFSETQ.

Details on this clonotype: A much larger clonotype is one base distant, so this may be a read error. This chain uses TRBV30 with TRBJ1-1; maybe TRBD1 (6 bases). The CDR3 is made up of 17 amino acids. Germline V lookup: CDR1 GTSNPN, CDR2 SVGIG (reference sequence). This chain's CDR3 is CAWSAEHNRALKTEAFF. The CDR3 region has the DNA TGTGCCTGGAGTGCGGAACATAACAGGGCCTTGAAGACTGAAGCTTTCTTT.

This clonotype was observed at least ten times. This rearrangement joins TRBV20-1 to TRBJ2-1, with D perhaps being TRBD1 or TRBD2 (6 bases each). This CDR3 has 14 residues. Between the trimmed V and J ends, which lost 3 bases and 6 bases, there was a span of 15 bases. Germline V gene lookup returns CDR1 DFQATT and CDR2 SNEGSKA (reference sequence). CDR3 sequence (DNA): TGCAGTGCTAGTGTGGGCAGGGGAGGCAATGAGCAGTTCTTC. It is translated as CSASVGRGGNEQFF.